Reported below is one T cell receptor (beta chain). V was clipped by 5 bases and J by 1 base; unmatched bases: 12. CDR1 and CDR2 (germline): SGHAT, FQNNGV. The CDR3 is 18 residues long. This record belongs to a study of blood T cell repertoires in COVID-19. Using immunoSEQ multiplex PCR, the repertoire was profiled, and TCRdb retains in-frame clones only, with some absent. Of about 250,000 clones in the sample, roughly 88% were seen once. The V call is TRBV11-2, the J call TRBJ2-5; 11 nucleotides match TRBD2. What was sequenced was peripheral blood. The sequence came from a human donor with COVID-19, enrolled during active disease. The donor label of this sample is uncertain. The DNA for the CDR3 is TGTGCCAGCAGCCCTCGACTAGCGGGGAGGAGGGGCCAAGAGACCCAGTACTTC. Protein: CASSPRLAGRRGQETQYF.